This T cell receptor beta chain is from a study of shared clonotypes between healthy human individuals. The CDR3 covers 18 residues. Germline V gene data show CDR1 as MGHRA and CDR2 as YSYEKL. V lost 4 bases and J lost 0; bases outside the gene matches: 9. TCRdb keeps only in-frame clones here, not all; method: immunoSEQ multiplex PCR. Of over a million clones in the sample, 75% to 80% were seen once. This clonotype originated in a man aged 18 to 30 in good health. Some clones in this sample may be carry-over from other donors' samples. The sample taken for sequencing was memory CD4+ T cells from PBMCs. The subset here: CD45RA-negative fraction. The chain joins TRBV4-1 to TRBJ2-6; 7 bases fit TRBD1. The CDR3 bases are TGCGCCAGCAGCCCCCGGACAGGTGGGACCTCTGGGGCCAACGTCCTGACTTTC. Encoded protein: CASSPRTGGTSGANVLTF.